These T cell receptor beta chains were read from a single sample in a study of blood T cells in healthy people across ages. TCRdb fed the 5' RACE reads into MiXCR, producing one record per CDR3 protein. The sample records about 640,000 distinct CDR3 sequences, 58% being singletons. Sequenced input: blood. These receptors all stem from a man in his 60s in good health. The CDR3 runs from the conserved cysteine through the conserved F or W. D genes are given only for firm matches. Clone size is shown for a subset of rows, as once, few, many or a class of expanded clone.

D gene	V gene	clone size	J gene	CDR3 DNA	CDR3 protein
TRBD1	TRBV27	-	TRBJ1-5	TGTGCCAGCAGCACGACAGGGGGAGATCAGCCCCAGCATTTT	CASSTTGGDQPQHF
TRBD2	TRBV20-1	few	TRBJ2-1	TGCAGTGCTAGACCCCCTAGTACGGGGGGATACAATGAGCAGTTCTTC	CSARPPSTGGYNEQFF
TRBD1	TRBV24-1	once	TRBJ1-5	TGTGCCACCGGACAGGGGGCGGGATGGAATCAGCCCCAGCATTTT	CATGQGAGWNQPQHF
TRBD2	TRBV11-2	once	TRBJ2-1	TGTGCCAGCAGCTTCGCCGGGGCGGGGGGAATTAAGGGGCAGTTCTTC	CASSFAGAGGIKGQFF
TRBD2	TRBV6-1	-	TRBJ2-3	TGTGCCAGCAGTGACCAGGGACTAGGCGGAGATACGCAGTATTTT	CASSDQGLGGDTQYF
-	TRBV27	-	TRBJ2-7	TGTGCCAGCAGGCCAGCCGGGACGGACGCCGACGAGCAGTACTTC	CASRPAGTDADEQYF
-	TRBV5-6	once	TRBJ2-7	TGTGCCAGCAGCCCCCCGACAGCGCCCTACGAGCAGTACTTC	CASSPPTAPYEQYF
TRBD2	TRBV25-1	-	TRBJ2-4	TGTGCCAGCAGTGGATATGGCCGGGGGGAGCAGTACTTC	CASSGYGRGEQYF
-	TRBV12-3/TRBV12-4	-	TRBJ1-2	TGTGCCAGCAGGGAGGACACGTTCTATGGCTACACCTTC	CASREDTFYGYTF
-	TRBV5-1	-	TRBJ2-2	TGCGCCAGCAGCTTGGCCAGGACGAACACCGGGGAGCTGTTTTTT	CASSLARTNTGELFF
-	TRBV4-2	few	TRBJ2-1	TGTGCCAGCAGCCGGTCGGGGGGCGAAGATGAGCAGTTCTTC	CASSRSGGEDEQFF
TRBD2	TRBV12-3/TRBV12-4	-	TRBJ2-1	TGTGCCAGCAGATCCGGGACTAGGTCCTACAATGAGCAGTTCTTC	CASRSGTRSYNEQFF
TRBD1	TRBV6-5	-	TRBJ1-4	TGTGCCAGCAGCCGACAGGGACCCATTAATGAAAAACTGTTTTTT	CASSRQGPINEKLFF
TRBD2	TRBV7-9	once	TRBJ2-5	TGTGCCAGCAGCTTCGCGGGGGTGGCGGAGACCCAGTACTTC	CASSFAGVAETQYF
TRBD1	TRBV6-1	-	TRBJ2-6	TGTGCCAGCACCCCGGGGACAGGGCACTCTGGGGCCAACGTCCTGACTTTC	CASTPGTGHSGANVLTF
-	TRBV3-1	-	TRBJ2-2	TGTGCCAGCAGCCAAAACGGCGGGTTGAGCACCGGGGAACTGTTTTTT	CASSQNGGLSTGELFF
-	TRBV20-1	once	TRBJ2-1	TGCAGTGCGGAAAGGGCAGGGGTGAACAATGAGCAGTTCTTC	CSAERAGVNNEQFF
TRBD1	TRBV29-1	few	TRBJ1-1	TGCAGCGTTGTCCGGGACAGGGGCGAGAAAGCTTTCTTT	CSVVRDRGEKAFF
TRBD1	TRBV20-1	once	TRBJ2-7	TGCAGCGCGGAAGGACAGGGGCTTGTCCGCGAGCAGTACTTC	CSAEGQGLVREQYF
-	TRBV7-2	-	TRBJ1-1	TGTGCCAGCAGAACCCCACAGGGAACAAAAACTTTCTTT	CASRTPQGTKTFF
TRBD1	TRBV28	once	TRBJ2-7	TGTGCCAGCAGTTTAGGGTTCGCAGGGGGAAGCTACGAGCAGTACTTC	CASSLGFAGGSYEQYF
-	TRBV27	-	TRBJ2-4	TGTGCCAGCAGTTTAGGGGGGAGTGGAAACATTCAGTACTTC	CASSLGGSGNIQYF
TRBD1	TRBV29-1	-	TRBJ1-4	TGCACCGCGTCGCAGGGGGCTAATGAAAAACTGTTTTTT	CTASQGANEKLFF
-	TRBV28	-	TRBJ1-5	TGTGCCAGCAGCCCCTCGGGCAGTAGCAATCAGCCCCAGCATTTT	CASSPSGSSNQPQHF
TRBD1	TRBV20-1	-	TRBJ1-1	TGCAGTGCTAGACGCCTGGACAGGGGAATTTGGACTGAAGCTTTCTTT	CSARRLDRGIWTEAFF
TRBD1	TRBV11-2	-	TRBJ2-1	TGTGCCGGCAGCTTAGTCGGGACAGCCTTATCCTACAATGAGCAGTTCTTC	CAGSLVGTALSYNEQFF
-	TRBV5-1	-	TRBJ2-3	TGTGCCAGCAGTTTTCGAAGCACAGATACGCAGTATTTT	CASSFRSTDTQYF
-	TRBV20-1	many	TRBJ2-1	TGCAGTGTTAGAACACCCCCCTACAATGAGCAGTTCTTC	CSVRTPPYNEQFF
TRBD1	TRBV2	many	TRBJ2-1	TGTGCCAGCAGTGAAGGGACAGGGTTGCAAAATGAGCAGTTCTTC	CASSEGTGLQNEQFF
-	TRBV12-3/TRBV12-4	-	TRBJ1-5	TGTGCCAGCAGTCCGGGACGCGGGGACCTTTATAGCAATCAGCCCCAGCATTTT	CASSPGRGDLYSNQPQHF
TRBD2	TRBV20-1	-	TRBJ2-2	TGCAGTGCCAGATCATTCCTTTCAGCGGGGGGGAACACCGGGGAGCTGTTTTTT	CSARSFLSAGGNTGELFF
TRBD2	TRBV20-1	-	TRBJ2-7	TGCAGTGCTACTAGCGGGGGGGCGGGGTACAATGAGCAGTACTTC	CSATSGGAGYNEQYF
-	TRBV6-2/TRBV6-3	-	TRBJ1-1	TGTGCCAGCAGTTACGACAGCTACACTGAAGCTTTCTTT	CASSYDSYTEAFF
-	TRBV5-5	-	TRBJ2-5	TGTGCCAGCAGCTTGAGTGCGGGTGGAAAGACCCAGTACTTC	CASSLSAGGKTQYF
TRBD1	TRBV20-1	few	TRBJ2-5	TGCAGTGCTAGACGAGGGGCAGGGGGACAAGAGACCCAGTACTTC	CSARRGAGGQETQYF
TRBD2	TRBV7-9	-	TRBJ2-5	TGTGCCAGCAGCTTTCGACGGGGGGGGGAGACCCAGTACTTC	CASSFRRGGETQYF
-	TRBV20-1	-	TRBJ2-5	TGCAGTGCTAGAGCCTTCCCTGGGGCCCGAGAGACCCAGTACTTC	CSARAFPGARETQYF
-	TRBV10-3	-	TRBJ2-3	TGTGCCATCAGCCACAGGGATGGCACAGATACGCAGTATTTT	CAISHRDGTDTQYF
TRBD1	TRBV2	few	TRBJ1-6	TGTGCCAGCGGCGTACGCGCCGGGCAGGGGGTACATAATTCACCCCTCCACTTT	CASGVRAGQGVHNSPLHF
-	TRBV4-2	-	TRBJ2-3	TGTGCCAGCAGCCAAGAGATCACAGATACGCAGTATTTT	CASSQEITDTQYF
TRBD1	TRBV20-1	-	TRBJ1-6	TGCAGTGCTAGAGATGGGGGACAGCATAATTCACCCCTCCACTTT	CSARDGGQHNSPLHF
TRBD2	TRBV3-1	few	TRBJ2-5	TGTGCCAGCAGCCAACTAGGGCAGCGGGGAGGGTACTTC	CASSQLGQRGGYF
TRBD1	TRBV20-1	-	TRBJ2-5	TGCAGTGCTAAGGACAGGGGGCGCGTGTACTTC	CSAKDRGRVYF
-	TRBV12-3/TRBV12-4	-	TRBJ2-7	TGTGCCAGCAGTTCTGGGGGCGCGTGGTACGAGCAGTACTTC	CASSSGGAWYEQYF
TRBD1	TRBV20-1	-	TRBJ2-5	TGCAGTGCCGAAGCAGGACAGGGGATGGTGGAGACCCAGTACTTC	CSAEAGQGMVETQYF
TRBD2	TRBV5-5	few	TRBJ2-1	TGTGCCAGCAGCCCGACTAGCGGGGGATCCAATGAGCAGTTCTTC	CASSPTSGGSNEQFF
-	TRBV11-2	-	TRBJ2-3	TGTGCCGGCAGCCTCCAACAGACTAGCACAGATACGCAGTATTTT	CAGSLQQTSTDTQYF
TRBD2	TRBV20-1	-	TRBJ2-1	TGCAGTGCTAGAGTACCGGGACTAGCGGGGACGCACAATGAGCAGTTCTTC	CSARVPGLAGTHNEQFF
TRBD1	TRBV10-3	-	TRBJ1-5	TGTGCCATCAGTGAGTCATCAGGACAGGGAGAACAGCCCCAGCATTTT	CAISESSGQGEQPQHF
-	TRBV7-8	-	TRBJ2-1	TGTGCCAGCAGCTTATCACAGGGCGAGTACAATGAGCAGTTCTTC	CASSLSQGEYNEQFF
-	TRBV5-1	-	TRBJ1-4	TGCGCCAGCAGCTTGGGGACGGCCGGGGTAACAACTAATGAAAAACTGTTTTTT	CASSLGTAGVTTNEKLFF
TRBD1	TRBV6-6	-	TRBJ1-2	TGTGCCAGCAGTTACCTTGACAGGGACTACACCTTC	CASSYLDRDYTF
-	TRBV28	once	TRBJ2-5	TGTGCCAGCAGTTTACTCGACAGGTACCAAGAGACCCAGTACTTC	CASSLLDRYQETQYF
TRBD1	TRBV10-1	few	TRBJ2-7	TGCGCCATACCTCGGACAGGGCTCCACGAGCAGTACTTC	CAIPRTGLHEQYF